Each of the 20 T cell receptor beta chains below was sequenced from the same sample in a study of blood T cell repertoires in COVID-19. The data were produced by immunoSEQ multiplex PCR, yet TCRdb's version contains in-frame clones alone and is incomplete. The sample includes 250,000 or so clones, approximately 90% of them seen just once. Material for sequencing was PBMCs or T cells enriched from blood (not recorded which). The receptor set was obtained from a man aged 35 to 55 who had recovered from COVID-19.

This chain uses TRBV5-1 with TRBJ1-5; TRBD1 might be the D (6 bases). V was clipped by 0 bases and J by 6 bases, with 10 bases between them. Germline values: CDR1 SGHRS, CDR2 YFSETQ. CDR3 length equals 14 residues. This chain's CDR3 is CASSLDRASQPQHF. The CDR3, as DNA: TGCGCCAGCAGCTTGGACAGGGCTAGTCAGCCCCAGCATTTT.

The chain joins TRBV19 to TRBJ2-5, with 7 bases fitting TRBD1. CDR1 is LNHDA, CDR2 SQIVND, per germline (reference sequence). Trimming took 6 bases from V and 5 from J; bases not matched to a gene: 15. The CDR3 spans 16 residues. CDR3 in amino acids: CASSQPETGSQETQYF. As DNA, the CDR3 is TGTGCCAGTAGCCAGCCCGAGACAGGGTCCCAGGAGACCCAGTACTTC.

The chain links TRBV4-3 to TRBJ1-3; D gene uncertain. Trimming left V 2 bases short and J 4 bases short, with 21 bases between. This CDR3 contains 18 residues. Germline CDR1 reads LGHNA; CDR2 reads YSLEER. Here the CDR3 DNA reads TGCGCCAGCAGCCAACTCTTCCAGGTCTGGGCTTCGGGAAACACCATATATTTT. Translated, it gives CASSQLFQVWASGNTIYF.

The genes are TRBV7-2 and TRBJ2-7; 13 nucleotides match TRBD2. There are 15 residues in the CDR3. V lost 1 base to trimming and J lost 3 bases; unmatched junction nucleotides: 0. The germline V gene has CDR1 SGHTA and CDR2 FQGNSA. CDR3 sequence reads: CASSLGLAGGYEQYF. The CDR3 nucleotides read TGTGCCAGCAGCTTAGGACTAGCGGGAGGCTACGAGCAGTACTTC. The full variable domain, rest sourced from reference TRBV7-2 and TRBJ2-7, is GAGVSQSPSNKVTEKGKDVELRCDPISGHTALYWYRQSLGQGLEFLIYFQGNSAPDKSGLPSDRFSAERTGGSVSTLTIQRTQQEDSAVYLCASSLGLAGGYEQYFGPGTRLTVT.

The chain recombines TRBV12-3 or TRBV12-4 with TRBJ1-1; no definite D call. The V and J ends lost 3 bases and 8 bases respectively, with 7 bases between them. The CDR3 sequence is 11 residues long. The CDR3 sequence is CASSFGGEAFF. The CDR3 nucleotides are TGTGCCAGCAGTTTCGGAGGGGAAGCTTTCTTT.

This chain links TRBV3-1 (or the pseudogene TRBV3-2) with TRBJ1-3; D is unresolved. This CDR3 is 12 amino acids long. Per the germline V gene, CDR1 is LGHDT and CDR2 is YNNKEL (reference sequence). V dropped 7 bases and J dropped 0 bases, with 4 bases sitting between them. The CDR3 nucleotides read TGTGCCAGCACCCTCTCTGGAAACACCATATATTTT. Protein: CASTLSGNTIYF.

The chain couples TRBV12-3 or TRBV12-4 to TRBJ1-2; perhaps TRBD1 as D (5 bases). The length of the CDR3 is 13 residues. The V gene lost 6 bases and the J gene lost 5 bases, with 13 bases spanning the gap. CDR3 sequence: CASRRDSIYGYTF. For the CDR3, the DNA is TGTGCCAGCAGACGAGACAGCATATATGGCTACACCTTC.

V is TRBV7-2 and J is TRBJ1-3; possibly TRBD1 for D (5 bases). Germline CDR1 SGHTA, CDR2 FQGNSA. Trimming left V 3 bases short and J 2 bases short, with 8 bases between. The CDR3 has 14 residues. CDR3 DNA sequence: TGTGCCAGCAGCTTCCCGGACACTGGAAACACCATATATTTT. This translates into CASSFPDTGNTIYF. Based on the CDR3 plus reference TRBV7-2 and TRBJ1-3, the full variable domain is GAGVSQSPSNKVTEKGKDVELRCDPISGHTALYWYRQSLGQGLEFLIYFQGNSAPDKSGLPSDRFSAERTGGSVSTLTIQRTQQEDSAVYLCASSFPDTGNTIYFGEGSWLTVV.

V usage is TRBV9 and J usage is TRBJ2-5, with 8 bases matching TRBD1. The ends lost 5 bases at V and 4 bases at J; junction bases unmatched: 7. The germline V gene encodes CDR1 SGDLS and CDR2 YYNGEE. The CDR3 covers 14 residues. The CDR3 region has the DNA TGTGCCAGCAGTACCCAGGGGGCAGCAGAGACCCAGTACTTC. Protein product: CASSTQGAAETQYF. The full variable domain, completed using reference TRBV9 and TRBJ2-5, is DSGVTQTPKHLITATGQRVTLRCSPRSGDLSVYWYQQSLDQGLQFLIQYYNGEERAKGNILERFSAQQFPDLHSELNLSSLELGDSALYFCASSTQGAAETQYFGPGTRLLVL.

V gene TRBV6-5 combines with J gene TRBJ1-1; TRBD1 matches 10 bases. This CDR3 is 15 amino acids long. CDR1 and CDR2 from the germline V gene are MNHEY and SVGAGI. V trimming: 6 bases; J trimming: 0 bases; junction bases outside the gene matches: 4. CDR3 residues: CASSGDRGLNTEAFF. The CDR3 DNA reads as TGTGCCAGCAGCGGGGACAGGGGTCTGAACACTGAAGCTTTCTTT.

V is TRBV4-1 and J is TRBJ1-4, with D maybe TRBD1 (6 bases). Trimming removed 1 base at V and 8 bases at J, with 17 bases between. This CDR3 is 16 amino acids long. Per the germline V gene, CDR1 is MGHRA and CDR2 is YSYEKL. CDR3 amino acids: CASSQGTDSMREKLFF. The DNA for the CDR3 is TGCGCCAGCAGCCAAGGGACGGACAGTATGAGGGAAAAACTGTTTTTT.

This clone occurred once. The chain recombines TRBV9 with TRBJ2-7; possible D gene TRBD2, 6 bases. The CDR3 runs to 13 residues. V dropped 0 bases and J dropped 6 bases, with 10 bases sitting between them. From germline, CDR1 is SGDLS and CDR2 YYNGEE. CDR3 nucleotide sequence: TGTGCCAGCAGCGTAGTGTTCGGGGGCGAGCAGTACTTC. Translated, it gives CASSVVFGGEQYF.

The rearrangement links TRBV5-8 to TRBJ2-3; D gene uncertain. The germline CDR1 and CDR2 sequences are SGHTS and YDEGEE. The CDR3 contains 16 residues. V was shortened by 3 bases and J by 0 bases, with 14 bases between the two germline ends. The chain's CDR3 is CASSYLPSSSTDTQYF. The CDR3 region has the DNA TGTGCCAGCAGCTACCTACCTTCGTCTAGCACAGATACGCAGTATTTT.

V is TRBV28 and J is TRBJ1-5; D is possibly TRBD1 (5 bases). V was cut by 3 bases and J by 5 bases, with 11 bases left in between. In germline, CDR1 is MDHEN, CDR2 SYDVKM. The CDR3 sequence is 14 residues long. In DNA, the CDR3 is TGTGCCAGCAGTTTGCGGGGGAGGGATCAGCCCCAGCATTTT. It codes for CASSLRGRDQPQHF.

The chain links TRBV19 to TRBJ2-3, with 14 bases that match TRBD2. The V gene end was trimmed by 5 bases and the J gene end by 5 bases; junction bases not matched to a gene: 6. Per germline, CDR1 LNHDA and CDR2 SQIVND (reference sequence). This CDR3 is 16 amino acids long. The CDR3 spells CASSLETSGGGDTQYF. The CDR3 DNA reads TGTGCCAGTAGTCTTGAGACTAGCGGGGGGGGAGATACGCAGTATTTT.

V usage is TRBV5-1 and J usage is TRBJ2-1; D is ambiguous. The germline V and J ends were trimmed by 1 base and 7 bases, with 6 bases remaining between them. CDR3 size: 12 residues. Germline V CDR1 and CDR2: SGHRS, YFSETQ. The CDR3 nucleotides are TGCGCCAGCAGCTTGCTAGGTAATGAGCAGTTCTTC. This sequence encodes CASSLLGNEQFF.

The chain couples TRBV5-5 to TRBJ2-5, with 9 bases aligning to TRBD1. The junction had 9 bases not matched to a gene; V was cut back by 4 bases and J by 5 bases. CDR1 is SGHKS, CDR2 YYEKEE, per germline (reference sequence). The CDR3 is made up of 15 amino acids. CDR3 loop: CASSRRGQGTETQYF. The CDR3 DNA reads as TGTGCCAGCAGCAGGCGGGGACAGGGAACGGAGACCCAGTACTTC.

This clone was picked up one time. V and J are TRBV11-2 and TRBJ2-5; 7 positions match TRBD2. This CDR3 is built from 17 residues. The V gene end was trimmed by 5 bases and the J gene end by 4 bases; junction bases not matched to a gene: 16. The germline CDR1 and CDR2 sequences are SGHAT and FQNNGV. The DNA for the CDR3 is TGTGCCAGCAGCGTTAGACGGGACTACCGAAAACTAGAGACCCAGTACTTC. As protein: CASSVRRDYRKLETQYF.

The chain carries TRBV6-6 and TRBJ2-1, with 8 bases matching TRBD2. V was clipped by 3 bases and J by 6 bases; unmatched bases: 10. CDR3 length: 16 residues. Germline V gives CDR1 MNHNY, CDR2 SVGAGI (reference sequence). CDR3: CASSYGRGGTGNEQFF. The CDR3 DNA reads as TGTGCCAGCAGTTATGGTCGGGGGGGGACGGGCAATGAGCAGTTCTTC.

V gene TRBV5-1 combines with J gene TRBJ1-2; D might be TRBD1 (5 bases). Trimming left V 4 bases short and J 4 bases short, with 14 bases between. From germline, CDR1 is SGHRS and CDR2 YFSETQ. The length of the CDR3 is 14 residues. The CDR3 nucleotides read TGCGCCAGCAGCCCCCCGGGGGAAAGCTATGGCTACACCTTC. This translates into CASSPPGESYGYTF.